The clone carrying this T cell receptor beta chain was picked up a small number of times. Its antigen is as yet unknown. Analyses pooled second doses at about 4 or about 12 weeks. Libraries were prepared by immunoSEQ multiplex PCR; TCRdb keeps only in-frame clonotypes and omits some of them. The top ten clones hold 28% of a sample with 70,000 to 95,000 clones, approximately 90% of them seen once. The record originates from a study of T cell responses to AZD1222 COVID-19 vaccine. The CDR3 sequence is 15 residues long. Germline loops: CDR1 MDHEN, CDR2 SYDVKM. Trimming cost V 5 bases and J 8 bases; bases outside gene matches: 10. General study results and limits: Without day 14 samples, only post-peak T cell repertoires were studied. Nearly half of spike-specific TCRs reportedly go after variant regions that carry no mutations.

The receptor's source is an adult who received the AZD1222 COVID-19 vaccine. V gene TRBV28 combines with J gene TRBJ1-4, with 8 bases fitting TRBD1. The sample in question was peripheral blood, obtained 28 days after the second AZD1222 dose. This chain's CDR3 is CASSPHRGVVEKLFF. The DNA for the CDR3 is TGTGCCAGCAGTCCCCACAGGGGGGTGGTCGAAAAACTGTTTTTT.